This T cell receptor beta chain is drawn from a study of blood T cell repertoires in COVID-19. As for the study in general: Collection of acute and convalescent COVID-19 samples took place in the United States, Italy and Spain. In each case, the material was cDNA or gDNA derived from T cells, B-cell-depleted T cells, or PBMCs.

The CDR3 spans 12 residues. Deletions cut 10 bases from V and 1 base from J, with 9 bases between. Authors' processing steps: Reference gene primer amplification gave estimated nucleated cell counts. Measured with immunoSEQ multiplex PCR; TCRdb has only the in-frame clones, and not every one. That table is the source of V, J and clone size, and D and trimming were worked out from the DNA. This sample has roughly 73,000 clones; 70% to 80% occur once, and the top ten carry roughly a sixth. The sample taken for sequencing was peripheral blood. The J gene is TRBJ2-3, the V gene TRBV12-3 or TRBV12-4; a weak D match, TRBD2 (6 bases). This TCR was recovered from a human donor in a cohort sampled during active COVID-19. The CDR3 coding sequence is TGTGCCACGGGGGAACGCACAGATACGCAGTATTTT. Its translation is CATGERTDTQYF.